The 18 T cell receptor beta chains presented below share a single source sample, sequenced in a study of CD8 T cells in Susac syndrome (dated by TCRdb to about 2019). Libraries were constructed by the immunoSEQ multiplex PCR assay. RNA was extracted with the RNeasy kit and 0.5 to 1 ug was reverse transcribed using random hexamers. Through fastp at Q25 and MiXCR, TCRdb rebuilt clones from the public reads, retaining in-frame beta chains. Each CDR3 protein gets just one entry, which takes the most common genes and DNA from the rows behind it. The table for this sample lists hundreds of thousands of distinct CDR3 sequences; about 94% of them were counted only once. In total, the top ten clones hold approximately 0.15% of the sample. Sequenced: CD4+ T cells from PBMCs. These receptors all come from a human donor with Susac syndrome.

This clonotype was detected only a few times. The chain carries TRBV6-1 and TRBJ2-1; D might be TRBD2 (6 bases). Trimming stripped 5 bases from V and 8 bases from J, with 13 bases between. The germline gives CDR1 MNHNS, CDR2 SASEGT. The CDR3 is 13 residues long. The chain's CDR3 is CASSHQGGHEQFF. DNA of the CDR3: TGTGCCAGCAGTCATCAGGGAGGCCATGAGCAGTTCTTC.

The chain couples TRBV6-5 to TRBJ2-3; 8 bases align to TRBD1. Germline assignment: CDR1 MNHEY and CDR2 SVGAGI. The CDR3 loop spans 15 amino acids. With V trimmed by 2 bases and J by 4 bases, 5 bases remained unmatched. CDR3 sequence: CASSYGQGSPDTQYF. The CDR3 nucleotides read TGTGCCAGCAGTTACGGACAGGGAAGCCCAGATACGCAGTATTTT.

The chain uses TRBV24-1 and TRBJ2-3, with 7 bases matching TRBD2. Per the germline V gene, CDR1 is KGHDR and CDR2 is SFDVKD. The CDR3 length is 18 residues. J lost 1 base, V lost 1 base, and 10 bases had no gene match. CDR3: CATSDFGREQWGTDTQYF. CDR3 bases: TGTGCCACCAGTGATTTTGGGAGGGAGCAATGGGGCACAGATACGCAGTATTTT.

The rearrangement links TRBV12-3 or TRBV12-4 to TRBJ1-1; D gene ambiguous. This CDR3 is 16 amino acids long. The V end lost 6 bases, the J end lost 2 bases, and 19 bases lay between the germline ends. The CDR3 here is CASSSSRVSYNTEAFF. CDR3 nucleotides: TGTGCCAGCAGCTCGTCCCGGGTCTCCTACAACACTGAAGCTTTCTTT.

The V gene is TRBV5-6, the J gene TRBJ2-5, with D maybe TRBD1 (6 bases). This CDR3 is 15 amino acids long. Germline V lookup: CDR1 SGHDT, CDR2 YYEEEE. Trimming took off 1 base at V and 0 bases at J, with 10 bases between the two ends. CDR3 region: CASSLLGQNQETQYF. The CDR3 bases are TGTGCCAGCAGCTTGCTCGGACAGAACCAAGAGACCCAGTACTTC. Variable domain in full (rest from reference TRBV5-6 and TRBJ2-5): DAGVTQSPTHLIKTRGQQVTLRCSPKSGHDTVSWYQQALGQGPQFIFQYYEEEERQRGNFPDRFSGHQFPNYSSELNVNALLLGDSALYLCASSLLGQNQETQYFGPGTRLLVL.

The V call is TRBV29-1, the J call TRBJ1-3; D is unresolved. Between the trimmed V and J ends, which lost 7 bases and 0 bases, there was a span of 4 bases. The germline CDR1 and CDR2 sequences are SQVTM and ANQGSEA. The CDR3 has 11 residues. For the CDR3, the DNA is TGCAGCGCTGTCTCTGGAAACACCATATATTTT. The encoded protein is CSAVSGNTIYF.

This clonotype appeared once. The V and J genes are TRBV29-1 and TRBJ2-1; D is unclear. CDR1 and CDR2 from the germline V gene are SQVTM and ANQGSEA. The CDR3 has 11 amino acids. V shed 4 bases and J shed 9 bases, with 10 bases lying between them. The CDR3 DNA sequence: TGCAGCGTTGTGGTTTCGGGTGAGCAGTTCTTC. Amino acids: CSVVVSGEQFF.

The rearrangement links TRBV30 to TRBJ1-1; a weak D match, TRBD1 (5 bases). CDR3 length equals 14 residues. From germline, CDR1 is GTSNPN and CDR2 SVGIG (reference sequence). V was clipped by 5 bases and J by 5 bases, with 18 bases between them. CDR3 in amino acids: CAWAPGPTTTEAFF. The DNA of the CDR3 is TGTGCCTGGGCTCCGGGACCTACGACGACTGAAGCTTTCTTT. Drawing the rest from reference TRBV30 and TRBJ1-1, the complete variable domain is SQTIHQWPATLVQPVGSPLSLECTVEGTSNPNLYWYRQAAGRGLQLLFYSVGIGQISSEVPQNLSASRPQDRQFILSSKKLLLSDSGFYLCAWAPGPTTTEAFFGQGTRLTVV.

CDR3 nucleotides: TGTGCCAGCAGGGAGGGGAGGACTAGCGGGGGAGTAGAGACCCAGTACTTC. Its protein is CASREGRTSGGVETQYF. The chain combines TRBV5-4 with TRBJ2-5, with TRBD2 identical over 13 bases. The CDR3 sequence is 17 residues long. Germline values: CDR1 SGHNT, CDR2 YYREEE (reference sequence). Germline trimming cut 5 bases from V and 4 bases from J; bases unmatched to any gene: 11.

A note on this clonotype: At one boundary the junction diverges from the germline segment, which might be a read error. The rearrangement uses TRBV12-3 or TRBV12-4 and TRBJ1-2; D is unclear. CDR3 size: 12 residues. The CDR3 sequence is CASRMAKYGYTF. CDR3 nucleotides: TGTGCCAGCAGAATGGCTAAATATGGCTACACCTTC.

This rearrangement joins TRBV3-1 to TRBJ2-7; D not resolved. From germline, CDR1 is LGHDT and CDR2 YNNKEL (reference sequence). This CDR3 has 15 amino acids. Trimming stripped 0 bases from V and 1 base from J, with 10 bases between. The CDR3 sequence is CASSQDGRYSYEQYF. The CDR3 region has the DNA TGTGCCAGCAGCCAAGATGGGCGATATTCCTACGAGCAGTACTTC.

The chain has TRBV18 and TRBJ1-6; TRBD1 agrees at 7 bases. Trimming cost V 3 bases and J 8 bases; bases outside gene matches: 7. The germline V gene has CDR1 KGHSH and CDR2 LQKENI. The CDR3 is made up of 15 amino acids. The CDR3: CASSPGTDPYSPLHF. Written as DNA, the CDR3 is TGTGCCAGCTCACCGGGGACAGATCCGTATTCACCCCTCCACTTT.

The chain joins TRBV10-1 to TRBJ2-5, with TRBD1 matching over 7 bases. J lost 3 bases, V lost 6 bases, and 10 bases had no gene match. This CDR3 contains 15 residues. Germline V gene lookup returns CDR1 WNHNN and CDR2 SYGVQD (reference sequence). The CDR3 loop is CASRMTGQAEETQYF. CDR3 coding DNA: TGCGCCAGCAGAATGACAGGGCAGGCGGAAGAGACCCAGTACTTC.

V and J are TRBV30 and TRBJ2-1; tentative D call: TRBD2 (5 bases). The CDR3 length is 12 residues. Trimming left V 2 bases short and J 6 bases short, with 8 bases between. Germline values: CDR1 GTSNPN, CDR2 SVGIG (reference sequence). This CDR3 reads CAWSWAGNEQFF. CDR3 nucleotide sequence: TGTGCCTGGAGTTGGGCGGGCAATGAGCAGTTCTTC.

The CDR3 DNA is TGTGCCAGCTCGACAGGGCTCTCCTATAATTCACCCCTCCACTTT. Translating gives CASSTGLSYNSPLHF. The genes are TRBV18 and TRBJ1-6; 7 nucleotides align to TRBD1. Germline loops: CDR1 KGHSH, CDR2 LQKENI. With V trimmed by 6 bases and J by 0 bases, 2 bases remained unmatched. CDR3 length: 15 residues.

The CDR3 here is CAISDLGYYEQYF. The CDR3 nucleotides read TGTGCCATCAGTGATCTTGGATACTACGAGCAGTACTTC. The chain has TRBV10-3 and TRBJ2-7; D not resolved. Trimming shortened V by 3 bases and J by 3 bases, and 9 bases separated the two germline ends. The CDR3 consists of 13 residues. Germline V gene sequence: CDR1 ENHRY, CDR2 SYGVKD.

The chain couples TRBV5-4 to TRBJ2-4; D not certain. This CDR3 contains 12 residues. The V and J ends lost 4 bases and 6 bases respectively, with 8 bases between them. CDR1 is SGHNT, CDR2 YYREEE, per germline (reference sequence). The CDR3 sequence is CASSEDTNIQYF. CDR3 sequence (DNA): TGTGCCAGCAGCGAGGATACAAACATTCAGTACTTC.

V and J are TRBV27 and TRBJ1-5; D call uncertain. The V end was cut by 6 bases, the J end by 0 bases, with 18 bases between. CDR1 is MNHEY, CDR2 SMNVEV, per germline (reference sequence). The CDR3 is 17 amino acids. CDR3 loop: CASRKIGETYSNQPQHF. In nucleotides, the CDR3 is TGTGCCAGCAGAAAAATCGGGGAGACCTATAGCAATCAGCCCCAGCATTTT.